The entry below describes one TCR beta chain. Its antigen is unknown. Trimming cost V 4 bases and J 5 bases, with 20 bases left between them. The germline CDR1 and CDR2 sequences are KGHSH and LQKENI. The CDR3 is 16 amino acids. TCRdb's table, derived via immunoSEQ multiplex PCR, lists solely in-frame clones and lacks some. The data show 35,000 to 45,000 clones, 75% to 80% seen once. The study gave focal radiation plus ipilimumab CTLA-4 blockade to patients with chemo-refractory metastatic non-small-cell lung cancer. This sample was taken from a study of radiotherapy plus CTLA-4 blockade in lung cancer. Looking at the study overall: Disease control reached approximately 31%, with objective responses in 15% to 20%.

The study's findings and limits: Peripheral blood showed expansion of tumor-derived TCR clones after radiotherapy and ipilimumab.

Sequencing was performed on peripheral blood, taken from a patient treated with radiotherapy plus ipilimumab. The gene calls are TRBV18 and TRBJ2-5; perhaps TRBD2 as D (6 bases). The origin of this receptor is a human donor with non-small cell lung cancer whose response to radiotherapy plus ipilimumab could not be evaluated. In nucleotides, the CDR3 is TGTGCCAGCTCACTTCTCGGACCTCCGGGGGAGGAGACCCAGTACTTC. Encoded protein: CASSLLGPPGEETQYF.